Listed below are T cell receptor beta chains from one sample, sequenced in a study of beta chain features in type 1 diabetes. Only in-frame clones appear in the TCRdb table, and some are missing; sequencing was by immunoSEQ multiplex PCR. The sample records roughly 300,000 clones, about 15% being singletons. The sample comprised central memory CD4+ T cells from blood. These receptors were taken from a young man in good health. The conserved cysteine and the conserved F or W are not part of the CDR3 here.

cdr3_length	v_call	j_call	cdr3_aa
11	TRBV19	TRBJ1-3	ASQTESRNTIY
13	TRBV19	TRBJ1-1	ASSTTAGPRAEAF
11	TRBV29-1	TRBJ1-2	SVERTTRGGYT
16	TRBV7-9	TRBJ2-5	ASSLVRLDRNYQETQY
13	TRBV19	TRBJ2-1	ASTAGLATSNEQF
11	TRBV13	TRBJ2-7	ASSRQLSYEQY
13	TRBV5-1	TRBJ2-3	ASSWTGGRTDTQY
14	TRBV27	TRBJ1-5	ASSLGGASINQPQH
13	TRBV11-2	TRBJ2-7	ASSLDVGTLYEQY
12	TRBV6-6	TRBJ1-2	ASSFSQAPYGYT
14	TRBV5-1	TRBJ2-1	ASSLDPSLGGNEQF
14	TRBV7-2	TRBJ2-5	ASSSRTSGARETQY
12	TRBV18	TRBJ1-1	ASSPSGAYTEAF
11	TRBV5-6	TRBJ1-1	ASSLAGITEAF
16	TRBV7-2	TRBJ2-1	ASSRRPGTSGSQNEQF
14	TRBV9	TRBJ1-1	ASSQDPGRLNTEAF
12	TRBV7-2	TRBJ2-3	ASSLRTSTDTQY
11	TRBV7-8	TRBJ1-5	ASSSGRNQPQH
12	TRBV5-1	TRBJ2-3	ASSLSVGPDTQY
12	TRBV4-1	TRBJ2-1	ASSQDRSRSLGV
13	TRBV18	TRBJ2-1	ASSLGQGTYNEQF
11	TRBV18	TRBJ1-1	ASSADSIAEAF
12	TRBV14	TRBJ1-2	ASSQGRGDYGYT
14	TRBV5-1	TRBJ2-7	ASSLTGQVSSYEQY
14	TRBV5-6	TRBJ1-6	ASSLAGGTGNSPLH
12	TRBV2	TRBJ1-2	ASRDLQVYYGYT
14	TRBV5-4	TRBJ2-5	ASSRYTLWGRETQY
13	TRBV27	TRBJ2-5	ASSRLAGGQETQY
11	TRBV4-1	TRBJ2-7	ASSQELYGEQY
14	TRBV7-2	TRBJ2-1	ASSLSTSGSSNEQF
13	TRBV7-9	TRBJ2-1	ASRQSGNSYNEQF
9	TRBV11-3	TRBJ2-1	ASSRFDEQF
14	TRBV4-3	TRBJ2-4	ASSQTPASGKNIQY
12	TRBV4-1	TRBJ1-2	ASSQATAVYGYT
14	TRBV7-9	TRBJ1-5	ASSLTAGAGNQPQH
13	TRBV4-3	TRBJ1-2	ASSQSPGTNYGYT
17	TRBV9	TRBJ2-1	ASSPITGRGQTKINEQF
10	TRBV11-2	TRBJ2-1	AVASDDNEQF
13	TRBV7-2	TRBJ2-2	ASSFSGSQTGELF
17	TRBV7-2	TRBJ2-7	ASSLDGRARVGGGYEQY
10	TRBV7-2	TRBJ2-1	ASSWVASEQF
13	TRBV7-3	TRBJ2-2	ASSRVGASGGELF
17	TRBV19	TRBJ1-5	ASSITRQGRRNSNQPQH
12	TRBV9	TRBJ2-2	ASSVLGDTGELF
15	TRBV4-3	TRBJ2-1	ASSQALGHSSYNEQF
12	TRBV2	TRBJ2-1	ASTWGGSYNEQF
11	TRBV7-9	TRBJ2-2	ASSLAGTGELF
13	TRBV10-3	TRBJ2-1	ASRERGVYHNEQF
13	TRBV7-2	TRBJ2-3	ASSPDRTYTDTQY